This TCR beta chain is from a study of OX40 agonist ivuxolimab in advanced cancers. About this clone: Antigen: not known.

Measured with immunoSEQ multiplex PCR; TCRdb has only the in-frame clones, and not every one. The sample lists approximately 60,000 clones; roughly 88% were seen once. Findings and caveats of the study: Some of the nonresponding patients also showed low levels of normalized T-cell clonal expansion.

The germline CDR1 and CDR2 sequences are MNHNY and SVGAGI (reference sequence). V was shortened by 4 bases and J by 3 bases, with 11 bases between the two germline ends. The CDR3 totals 14 residues. The clonotype originates from an adult with an advanced solid tumor such as melanoma, head and neck, liver or kidney cancer. The material sequenced was CD4+ or CD8+ T cells sorted from blood, taken in a trial of the OX40 agonist ivuxolimab. V usage is TRBV6-6 and J usage is TRBJ2-3; D gene uncertain. The CDR3: CASSSPGGTDTQYF. As DNA, the CDR3 is TGTGCCAGCAGTTCACCGGGTGGGACAGATACGCAGTATTTT.